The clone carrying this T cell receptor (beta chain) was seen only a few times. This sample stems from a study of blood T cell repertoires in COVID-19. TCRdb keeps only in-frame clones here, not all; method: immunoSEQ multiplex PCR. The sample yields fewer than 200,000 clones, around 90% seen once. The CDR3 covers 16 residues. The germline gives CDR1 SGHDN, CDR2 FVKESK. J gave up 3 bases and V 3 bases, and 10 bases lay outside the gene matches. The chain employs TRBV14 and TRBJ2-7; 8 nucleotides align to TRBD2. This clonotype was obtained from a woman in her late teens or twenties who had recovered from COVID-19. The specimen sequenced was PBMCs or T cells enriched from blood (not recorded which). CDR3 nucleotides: TGTGCCAGCAGCCAGGGGTTAAGAAGCGGGGGCTACGAGCAGTACTTC. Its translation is CASSQGLRSGGYEQYF.